This T cell receptor (beta chain) was identified in a study of T cells after yellow fever vaccination. Each CDR3 protein is one row after TCRdb ran MiXCR on the 5' RACE reads. Here the sample spans hundreds of thousands of distinct CDR3 sequences, around 12% being singletons. The germline gives CDR1 MNHEY, CDR2 SVGAGI. CDR3 size: 15 residues. V lost 8 bases and J lost 0; bases outside the gene matches: 7. The source material was CD4+ T cells sorted from PBMCs, sampled 15 days after the yellow fever booster vaccination. V gene TRBV6-5 combines with J gene TRBJ2-3, with 8 bases fitting TRBD2. The receptor was derived from a man younger than 35 who received the YFV17D yellow fever vaccine. The CDR3 is CASRDTGGSTDTQYF. The DNA for the CDR3 is TGTGCCAGCCGTGACACGGGGGGGAGCACAGATACGCAGTATTTT.